These 28 T cell receptor beta chains share one sample of origin, sequenced in a study of T-cell memory formation after mild COVID-19. MiXCR was run by TCRdb on the 5' RACE reads, yielding one entry per CDR3 protein. The sample has hundreds of thousands of distinct CDR3 sequences; around 21% are singletons. The sample comprised PBMCs or a T cell subset sorted from them (not recorded which). The receptor source for this set is an adult woman who had mild COVID-19 (a few samples of this study predate the infection). Cell type and time point are not known.

The chain combines TRBV18 with TRBJ2-7, with D tentatively TRBD2 (6 bases). Germline values: CDR1 KGHSH, CDR2 LQKENI. V gave up 6 bases and J gave up 1 base, with 13 bases separating them. This CDR3 comprises 14 residues. The CDR3 here is CASSPIGGSYEQYF. For the CDR3, the DNA is TGTGCCAGCTCCCCGATTGGAGGGTCCTACGAGCAGTACTTC.

This clonotype was found a few times. The J gene is TRBJ2-7, the V gene TRBV24-1, with D possibly TRBD1 on 5 matching bases. V dropped 6 bases and J dropped 2 bases, with 13 bases sitting between them. CDR1 is KGHDR, CDR2 SFDVKD, per germline. CDR3 length: 14 amino acids. The CDR3 loop is CATSSAGNPYEQYF. The CDR3 nucleotides read TGTGCCACCAGTTCGGCAGGGAACCCCTACGAGCAGTACTTC.

J is TRBJ1-1 and V is TRBV15; TRBD1 is a possible D gene (5 bases). The CDR3 extends over 15 amino acids. Germline V gene sequence: CDR1 LNHNV, CDR2 YYDKDF (reference sequence). Trimming removed 4 bases at V and 2 bases at J, with 14 bases between. CDR3 amino acids: CATSIGAVVNTEAFF. The CDR3 nucleotides read TGTGCCACCAGCATAGGGGCGGTAGTTAACACTGAAGCTTTCTTT.

This clonotype was seen only a few times. This rearrangement joins TRBV14 to TRBJ2-1; TRBD1 aligns across 11 bases. This CDR3 has 18 amino acids. J lost 4 bases, V lost 1 base, and 9 bases had no gene match. In germline, CDR1 is SGHDN, CDR2 FVKESK. For the CDR3, the DNA is TGTGCCAGCAGCCAAGCTACATCCGGGACAGGGGGTTACAATGAGCAGTTCTTC. This translates into CASSQATSGTGGYNEQFF. The whole variable domain, filled in from reference TRBV14 and TRBJ2-1, reads EAGVTQFPSHSVIEKGQTVTLRCDPISGHDNLYWYRRVMGKEIKFLLHFVKESKQDESGMPNNRFLAERTGGTYSTLKVQPAELEDSGVYFCASSQATSGTGGYNEQFFGPGTRLTVL.

The chain recombines TRBV18 with TRBJ1-4; D is perhaps TRBD1 (6 bases). This CDR3 is built from 14 residues. Trimming shortened V by 4 bases and J by 8 bases, and 14 bases separated the two germline ends. Germline assignment: CDR1 KGHSH and CDR2 LQKENI. DNA for the CDR3: TGTGCCAGCTCACAAGCGACACAGGGCGAAAAACTGTTTTTT. Protein: CASSQATQGEKLFF. Together with reference TRBV18 and TRBJ1-4, the CDR3 gives the full variable domain: NAGVMQNPRHLVRRRGQEARLRCSPMKGHSHVYWYRQLPEEGLKFMVYLQKENIIDESGMPKERFSAEFPKEGPSILRIQQVVRGDSAAYFCASSQATQGEKLFFGSGTQLSVL.

A few counts support this clonotype. The gene calls are TRBV6-5 and TRBJ1-1; D remains unclear. CDR3 length: 12 residues. Germline V gives CDR1 MNHEY, CDR2 SVGAGI. V was shortened by 8 bases and J by 1 base, with 8 bases between the two germline ends. This CDR3 is CASWRSNTEAFF. CDR3 in DNA: TGTGCCAGCTGGAGGTCGAACACTGAAGCTTTCTTT.

There are a few counts of this clonotype. The genes are TRBV16 and TRBJ2-7; 12 bases fit TRBD1. This CDR3 is built from 14 residues. The germline V gene has CDR1 KGHSY and CDR2 FQNENV. Germline trimming cut 7 bases from V and 6 bases from J; bases unmatched to any gene: 7. CDR3: CASTQGTGGSEQYF. The DNA of the CDR3 is TGTGCCAGCACCCAGGGGACAGGGGGCAGCGAGCAGTACTTC.

In DNA form, the CDR3 reads TGTGCCGCCCGCGGACAGCGTCCATACAATGAGCAGTTCTTC. It is translated as CAARGQRPYNEQFF. V and J are TRBV10-3 and TRBJ2-1; D is perhaps TRBD1 (6 bases). Germline values: CDR1 ENHRY, CDR2 SYGVKD. V was clipped by 11 bases and J by 4 bases, with 18 bases between them. The CDR3 has 14 amino acids.

This chain links TRBV5-1 with TRBJ1-1; possibly TRBD1 for D (5 bases). Germline CDR1 and CDR2: SGHRS and YFSETQ. CDR3 size: 18 residues. V lost 4 bases to trimming and J lost 0 bases, with 22 bases between them. The CDR3 here is CASSPLGQGAPLNTEAFF. In DNA form, the CDR3 reads TGCGCCAGCAGCCCCCTGGGGCAGGGCGCCCCATTGAACACTGAAGCTTTCTTT.

The rearrangement links TRBV6-5 to TRBJ2-6, with D possibly being TRBD2 (6 bases). Germline V gives CDR1 MNHEY, CDR2 SVGAGI. The CDR3 loop spans 17 amino acids. V was cut by 5 bases and J by 0 bases, with 14 bases left in between. The CDR3 sequence: CASSRVSGGSGANVLTF. The DNA for the CDR3 is TGTGCCAGCAGTCGCGTGTCCGGGGGCTCTGGGGCCAACGTCCTGACTTTC.

This clonotype was recorded a few times. V is TRBV4-2 and J is TRBJ2-7; perhaps TRBD2 as D (6 bases). This CDR3 has 13 residues. V gave up 5 bases and J gave up 2 bases, with 10 bases separating them. Germline values: CDR1 LGHNA, CDR2 YNFKEQ. CDR3 coding DNA: TGTGCCAGCAGCTACGGACTAACCTACGAGCAGTACTTC. Translated: CASSYGLTYEQYF.

This clonotype was counted a few times. This rearrangement joins TRBV7-9 to TRBJ2-7; tentatively, D is TRBD1 or TRBD2 (5 bases each). Germline V lookup: CDR1 SEHNR, CDR2 FQNEAQ (reference sequence). V lost 3 bases to trimming and J lost 2 bases, with 17 bases between them. The CDR3 runs to 16 residues. The CDR3 region has the DNA TGTGCCAGCAGCTTGGAGATCGGGGCGAAAGCCTACGAGCAGTACTTC. It specifies CASSLEIGAKAYEQYF. The entire variable domain, with the rest obtained from reference TRBV7-9 and TRBJ2-7, is as follows: DTGVSQNPRHKITKRGQNVTFRCDPISEHNRLYWYRQTLGQGPEFLTYFQNEAQLEKSRLLSDRFSAERPKGSFSTLEIQRTEQGDSAMYLCASSLEIGAKAYEQYFGPGTRLTVT.

V is TRBV7-7 and J is TRBJ2-7, with 10 bases identical to TRBD1. Germline values: CDR1 SSHAT, CDR2 FNYEAQ (reference sequence). The CDR3 is 15 residues long. The trim removed 1 base at V and 7 bases at J, leaving 7 bases unmatched. CDR3 sequence: CASSLDGTGAHEQYF. The DNA for the CDR3 is TGTGCCAGCAGCTTAGATGGGACAGGGGCCCATGAGCAGTACTTC.

J is TRBJ2-7 and V is TRBV5-1, with D perhaps TRBD2 (7 bases). Deletions cut 4 bases from V and 7 bases from J, with 27 bases between. The CDR3 runs to 17 residues. Germline CDR1 SGHRS, CDR2 YFSETQ. The CDR3 region is CASSLPKDGGGLREQYF. The CDR3 DNA reads as TGCGCCAGCAGCCTACCGAAGGACGGCGGGGGCCTTAGGGAGCAGTACTTC.

This clonotype has just a few counts. The chain uses TRBV24-1 and TRBJ1-2; D not certain. The CDR3 is 13 residues long. CDR1 and CDR2 from the germline V gene are KGHDR and SFDVKD. Trimming pared 1 base from V and 8 bases from J, leaving 10 bases between. The CDR3 DNA is TGTGCCACCAGTGATTTTCGGAGCGGCGGCTACACCTTC. Translated: CATSDFRSGGYTF.

The table lists this clonotype with many counts. V and J are TRBV20-1 and TRBJ2-1, with D perhaps matching TRBD1 or TRBD2 (6 bases each). The CDR3 sequence is 15 residues long. Trimming shortened V by 6 bases and J by 5 bases, and 20 bases separated the two germline ends. Per germline, CDR1 DFQATT and CDR2 SNEGSKA (reference sequence). CDR3 coding DNA: TGCAGTGCCGCAGAGGTGGGGGGCACTCACAATGAGCAGTTCTTC. Its translation: CSAAEVGGTHNEQFF.

The rearrangement links TRBV19 to TRBJ2-1; TRBD1 matches 9 bases. The ends lost 9 bases at V and 7 bases at J; junction bases unmatched: 13. Germline V gene sequence: CDR1 LNHDA, CDR2 SQIVND (reference sequence). The CDR3 is made up of 15 amino acids. In nucleotides, the CDR3 is TGTGCCAGCTCGAGGAGGACAGGGACAGGGAATGAGCAGTTCTTC. It is translated as CASSRRTGTGNEQFF. The variable domain in full, completed from reference TRBV19 and TRBJ2-1, reads DGGITQSPKYLFRKEGQNVTLSCEQNLNHDAMYWYRQDPGQGLRLIYYSQIVNDFQKGDIAEGYSVSREKKESFPLTVTSAQKNPTAFYLCASSRRTGTGNEQFFGPGTRLTVL.

Concerning this clonotype itself: The junction departs from germline at one end; a sequencing error may be responsible. J is TRBJ2-3 and V is TRBV24-1, with no clear D. Germline V gene lookup returns CDR1 KGHDR and CDR2 SFDVKD. The CDR3 extends over 11 amino acids. As DNA, the CDR3 is TGTGCCACCAGTGATTCGTATACGCAGTGTTTT. It is translated as CATSDSYTQCF.

The chain has TRBV12-3 or TRBV12-4 and TRBJ2-1; 13 bases are shared with TRBD2. The CDR3 spans 15 residues. With V trimmed by 5 bases and J by 9 bases, 7 bases remained unmatched. The CDR3 nucleotides read TGTGCCAGCAGTGTCGGACTAGCGGGAGAATCTGAGCAGTTCTTC. This codes for CASSVGLAGESEQFF.

V usage is TRBV6-1 and J usage is TRBJ2-5; 10 nucleotides agree with TRBD2. The CDR3 sequence is 15 residues long. Germline V gene lookup returns CDR1 MNHNS and CDR2 SASEGT. Trimming took 4 bases from V and 2 from J; bases not matched to a gene: 4. CDR3 amino acids: CASSGRTSGQETQYF. The CDR3 DNA is TGTGCCAGCAGTGGAAGGACTAGCGGACAAGAGACCCAGTACTTC.

This chain joins TRBV12-3 or TRBV12-4 and TRBJ2-7, with TRBD2 matching over 10 bases. Germline trimming cut 5 bases from V and 6 bases from J; bases unmatched to any gene: 7. The CDR3 is 14 residues long. DNA of the CDR3: TGTGCCAGCAGTCCAAGGACTAGCGGCGGCGAGCAGTACTTC. This encodes CASSPRTSGGEQYF.

This clonotype was counted a few times. This rearrangement joins TRBV12-3 or TRBV12-4 to TRBJ1-1, with a possible D match to TRBD1 (6 bases). The CDR3 runs 14 residues. The germline V and J ends were trimmed by 1 base and 4 bases, with 10 bases remaining between them. For the CDR3, the DNA is TGTGCCAGCAGTTTAGACAGGGATGGCACTGAAGCTTTCTTT. Residues: CASSLDRDGTEAFF.

The V and J genes are TRBV5-6 and TRBJ2-2; 8 bases map to TRBD1. CDR1 is SGHDT, CDR2 YYEEEE, per germline. Trimming cost V 1 base and J 7 bases; bases outside gene matches: 9. This CDR3 region has 16 residues. The CDR3 sequence: CASSLSPGGISGELFF. CDR3 DNA: TGTGCCAGCAGCTTGTCACCAGGGGGCATTAGCGGGGAGCTGTTTTTT.

The V and J genes are TRBV29-1 and TRBJ2-1, with D unclear. The CDR3 is made up of 11 amino acids. CDR1 is SQVTM, CDR2 ANQGSEA, per germline. The V and J ends lost 4 bases and 6 bases respectively, with 7 bases between them. As DNA, the CDR3 is TGCAGCGTTGCTCTGGGCAATGAGCAGTTCTTC. This translates into CSVALGNEQFF.

This chain links TRBV5-6 with TRBJ2-1; D is uncertain. The CDR3 runs 13 residues. CDR1 SGHDT and CDR2 YYEEEE come from the germline V gene. V was cut by 3 bases and J by 8 bases, with 12 bases left in between. CDR3 nucleotides: TGTGCCAGCAGCTCTGTTGCATGGTATGAGCAGTTCTTC. Translation gives CASSSVAWYEQFF.

There are a few counts of this clonotype. At one of its ends the junction is not consistent with the germline gene, which may arise from a read error. This sequence joins TRBV10-3 and TRBJ2-3; 12 nucleotides match TRBD2. This CDR3 has 13 residues. Per germline, CDR1 ENHRY and CDR2 SYGVKD. The CDR3 here is CAISASLAGGAGF. For the CDR3, the DNA is TGTGCCATCAGTGCGTCACTAGCGGGGGGTGCAGGTTTT.

The genes are TRBV24-1 and TRBJ1-2; D is perhaps TRBD1 (6 bases). The CDR3 length is 12 residues. Trimming took off 5 bases at V and 7 bases at J, with 10 bases between the two ends. Germline CDR1 KGHDR, CDR2 SFDVKD. CDR3 loop: CATSGPTGGYTF. DNA of the CDR3: TGTGCCACCAGTGGCCCGACAGGTGGCTACACCTTC.

This clonotype was seen more than once but under ten times. The chain carries TRBV2 and TRBJ2-3; TRBD2 matches at 9 bases. The junction had 8 bases not matched to a gene; V was cut back by 2 bases and J by 5 bases. Germline V lookup: CDR1 SNHLY, CDR2 FYNNEI. The CDR3 has 16 amino acids. CDR3 loop: CASSELREGLGDTQYF. Here the CDR3 DNA reads TGTGCCAGCAGTGAATTGCGGGAGGGCCTGGGAGATACGCAGTATTTT.